What follows are 14 T cell receptor beta chains derived from one specimen sequenced in a study of T-cell memory formation after mild COVID-19. Via MiXCR, TCRdb re-called the 5' RACE reads, giving one row per CDR3 protein. The data show approximately 150,000 distinct CDR3 sequences, 10% to 15% seen once. The sequencing input was PBMCs or a T cell subset sorted from them (not recorded which). The receptors originated from a man between 18 and 35 years old who had mild COVID-19 (a few samples of this study predate the infection). Cell type and time point are not known.

The CDR3 sequence is CASSPWTSGDSYNEQFF. The CDR3 region has the DNA TGTGCCAGCAGCCCATGGACTAGCGGGGACTCCTACAATGAGCAGTTCTTC. The chain couples TRBV7-8 to TRBJ2-1; 12 bases map to TRBD2. Germline V gene lookup returns CDR1 SGHVS and CDR2 FQNEAQ. V shed 5 bases, J shed 0 bases, and the junction held 5 bases outside the gene matches. The CDR3 is made up of 17 amino acids.

The gene calls are TRBV5-1 and TRBJ1-1; D call uncertain. The germline V and J ends were trimmed by 2 bases and 0 bases, with 17 bases remaining between them. The CDR3 contains 17 residues. CDR1 SGHRS and CDR2 YFSETQ come from the germline V gene. This chain's CDR3 is CASSFSLAGSMNTEAFF. The CDR3 DNA follows: TGCGCCAGCAGCTTTTCTTTGGCGGGTTCCATGAACACTGAAGCTTTCTTT.

The rearrangement joins TRBV9 to TRBJ2-3, with TRBD2 matching 10 bases. CDR3 length: 14 amino acids. V shed 3 bases and J 7 bases; nucleotides not matched to a gene: 5. CDR1 SGDLS and CDR2 YYNGEE come from the germline V gene. The CDR3 DNA reads as TGTGCCAGCAGCGCGCCTAGCGGGGGAAATACGCAGTATTTT. This translates into CASSAPSGGNTQYF.

The rearrangement links TRBV7-8 to TRBJ2-1; 9 bases line up with TRBD1. The CDR3 consists of 16 residues. CDR1 and CDR2 (germline): SGHVS, FQNEAQ. Trimming removed 3 bases from V and 3 bases from J; junction bases left unmatched: 6. The CDR3 DNA reads as TGTGCCAGCAGCTTTTTGGACAGGGGAGACTACAATGAGCAGTTCTTC. This codes for CASSFLDRGDYNEQFF. The full variable domain, with the rest looked up from reference TRBV7-8 and TRBJ2-1, is GAGVSQSPRYKVAKRGQDVALRCDPISGHVSLFWYQQALGQGPEFLTYFQNEAQLDKSGLPSDRFFAERPEGSVSTLKIQRTQQEDSAVYLCASSFLDRGDYNEQFFGPGTRLTVL.

The sample holds a few counts of this clonotype. The chain's CDR3 is CASRARNTDTQYF. CDR3 DNA sequence: TGCGCCAGTAGAGCGCGGAACACAGATACGCAGTATTTT. This chain connects TRBV5-1 to TRBJ2-3; no reliable D call. Germline-derived CDR1 and CDR2 are SGHRS and YFSETQ. The V and J ends lost 8 bases and 2 bases respectively, with 12 bases between them. The CDR3 extends over 13 amino acids.

The chain couples TRBV5-8 to TRBJ2-7; 8 bases line up with TRBD1. V lost 4 bases, J lost 12 bases, and 12 bases stayed unmatched. The germline V gene has CDR1 SGHTS and CDR2 YDEGEE. The CDR3 is 13 amino acids. The CDR3, as DNA: TGTGCCAGCAGCGACCGGACAGGGTTGGAGGTGTACTTC. Translation gives CASSDRTGLEVYF.

This clonotype was counted a few times. The rearrangement uses TRBV2 and TRBJ2-7; 8 bases map to TRBD1. With V trimmed by 3 bases and J by 4 bases, 5 bases remained unmatched. The V gene's germline CDR1 is SNHLY and CDR2 FYNNEI. The CDR3 sequence is 14 residues long. The CDR3 DNA reads TGTGCCAGCAGTGACTGGACAGGGAGTTACGAGCAGTACGTC. Translation gives CASSDWTGSYEQYV.

The genes are TRBV5-1 and TRBJ2-5, with 10 bases aligning to TRBD1. Germline V gene lookup returns CDR1 SGHRS and CDR2 YFSETQ. Trimming removed 3 bases from V and 3 bases from J; junction bases left unmatched: 5. The CDR3 spans 15 residues. As DNA, the CDR3 is TGCGCCAGCAGCTGGACCGGGACAGGGGAAGAGACCCAGTACTTC. Its protein is CASSWTGTGEETQYF.

This clonotype was observed a few times. This chain joins TRBV6-6 and TRBJ2-1, with D hard to call. Between the trimmed V and J ends, which lost 2 bases and 0 bases, there was a span of 8 bases. The CDR3 is 15 amino acids. The V gene's germline CDR1 is MNHNY and CDR2 SVGAGI (reference sequence). The CDR3 sequence is CASSYQIPSYNEQFF. In nucleotides, the CDR3 is TGTGCCAGCAGTTACCAAATACCCTCCTACAATGAGCAGTTCTTC.

CDR3 bases: TGTGCCACCGGACGGGACGAGCAGTACTTC. Translating it yields CATGRDEQYF. The chain couples TRBV12-3 or TRBV12-4 to TRBJ2-7, with D uncertain. The CDR3 is made up of 10 amino acids. V was shortened by 10 bases and J by 5 bases, with 9 bases between the two germline ends.

This clonotype was seen ten or more times. This chain uses TRBV6-1 with TRBJ2-7, with TRBD2 matching 9 bases. The CDR3 has 17 residues. With 0 bases clipped from V and 4 bases from J, the junction kept 10 bases outside the gene matches. The germline V gene encodes CDR1 MNHNS and CDR2 SASEGT. The CDR3 DNA reads as TGTGCCAGCAGTGAAGCCTCGGTAGCGGGGGAGAGTTACGAGCAGTACTTC. Protein sequence: CASSEASVAGESYEQYF.

This clonotype was found a few times. Here the CDR3 DNA reads TGTGCCAGCAGTTGGGACAGGGGAGAGCAGTACTTC. This encodes CASSWDRGEQYF. The chain joins TRBV6-6 to TRBJ2-7; TRBD1 agrees at 10 bases. V trimming: 4 bases; J trimming: 7 bases; junction bases outside the gene matches: 1. CDR3 length: 12 amino acids. Per germline, CDR1 MNHNY and CDR2 SVGAGI (reference sequence).

In its sample, this clonotype was seen a few times. The chain is built from TRBV7-9 and TRBJ2-3; TRBD2 agrees at 12 bases. CDR3 length: 14 residues. J lost 8 bases, V lost 5 bases, and 5 bases had no gene match. Germline V gene sequence: CDR1 SEHNR, CDR2 FQNEAQ (reference sequence). This CDR3 is CASSETSGGGTQYF. The CDR3 region has the DNA TGTGCCAGCAGCGAGACTAGCGGGGGAGGTACGCAGTATTTT.

This clonotype appeared a few times. The genes are TRBV7-9 and TRBJ1-2; no clear D gene. Trimming stripped 0 bases from V and 3 bases from J, with 8 bases between. Germline values: CDR1 SEHNR, CDR2 FQNEAQ (reference sequence). This CDR3 contains 14 residues. CDR3 protein: CASSLAIQYYGYTF. CDR3 nucleotides: TGTGCCAGCAGCTTAGCAATTCAATACTATGGCTACACCTTC.